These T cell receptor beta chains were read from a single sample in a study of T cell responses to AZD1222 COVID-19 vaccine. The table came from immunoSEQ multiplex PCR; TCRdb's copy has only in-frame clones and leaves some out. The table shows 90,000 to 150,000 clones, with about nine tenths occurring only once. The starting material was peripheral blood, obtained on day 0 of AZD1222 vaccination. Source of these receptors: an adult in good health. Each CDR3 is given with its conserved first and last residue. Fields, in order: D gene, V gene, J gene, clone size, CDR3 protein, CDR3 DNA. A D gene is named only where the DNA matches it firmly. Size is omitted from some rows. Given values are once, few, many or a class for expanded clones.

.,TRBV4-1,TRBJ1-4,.,CASSHQLQTENEKLFF,TGCGCCAGCAGCCATCAGTTACAAACCGAGAATGAAAAACTGTTTTTT
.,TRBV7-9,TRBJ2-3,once,CASSLDPGSTDTQYF,TGTGCCAGCAGCTTAGATCCGGGGAGCACAGATACGCAGTATTTT
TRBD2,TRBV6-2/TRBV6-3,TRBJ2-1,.,CASSTYGTSGRTVNEQFF,TGTGCCAGCAGTACCTACGGGACTAGCGGGCGCACCGTAAATGAGCAGTTCTTC
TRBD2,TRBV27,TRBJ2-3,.,CASSPRGGAGDTDTQYF,TGTGCCAGCAGTCCCCGGGGCGGGGCGGGGGACACAGATACGCAGTATTTT
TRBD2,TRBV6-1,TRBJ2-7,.,CASSQGLAGTYEQYF,TGTGCCAGCAGTCAGGGACTAGCGGGGACCTACGAGCAGTACTTC
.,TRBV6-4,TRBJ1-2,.,CASSDETQDSYTF,TGTGCCAGCAGTGACGAGACACAGGACAGTTACACCTTC
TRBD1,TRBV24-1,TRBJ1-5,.,CATSDRDRGNQPQHF,TGTGCCACCAGTGACCGGGACAGAGGCAATCAGCCCCAGCATTTT
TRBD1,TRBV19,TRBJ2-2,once,CASSMAGTGVGELFF,TGTGCCAGTAGTATGGCCGGGACAGGGGTCGGGGAGCTGTTTTTT
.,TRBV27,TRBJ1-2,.,CASITNGQYYGYTF,TGTGCCAGCATTACCAATGGGCAGTACTATGGCTACACCTTC
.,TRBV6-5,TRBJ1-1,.,CASWAGQSGTEAFF,TGTGCCAGCTGGGCAGGACAGTCGGGCACTGAAGCTTTCTTT
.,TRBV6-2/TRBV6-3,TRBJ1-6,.,CASSYQGYNSPLHF,TGTGCCAGCAGTTACCAGGGATACAATTCACCCCTCCACTTT
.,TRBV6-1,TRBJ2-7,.,CASSELGLGLSYEQYF,TGTGCCAGCAGTGAACTGGGACTGGGCCTATCCTACGAGCAGTACTTC
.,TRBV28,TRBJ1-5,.,CASSLQFSNQPQHF,TGTGCCAGCAGTTTACAGTTTAGCAATCAGCCCCAGCATTTT
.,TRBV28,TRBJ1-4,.,CASSFGGTNEKLFF,TGTGCCAGCAGTTTTGGAGGGACTAATGAAAAACTGTTTTTT
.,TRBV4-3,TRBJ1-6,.,CASSQSFQSRVAPLHF,TGCGCCAGCAGCCAGTCCTTCCAGAGTCGAGTGGCACCCCTCCACTTT
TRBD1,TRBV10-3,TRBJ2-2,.,CAISDRQGRYTGELFF,TGTGCCATCAGTGACCGACAGGGAAGGTACACCGGGGAGCTGTTTTTT
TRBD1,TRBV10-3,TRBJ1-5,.,CAIRQGEDQPQHF,TGTGCCATCAGGCAGGGGGAGGATCAGCCCCAGCATTTT
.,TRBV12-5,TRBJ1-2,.,CASGTNQGGYTF,TGTGCTAGTGGTACTAATCAAGGCGGCTACACCTTC
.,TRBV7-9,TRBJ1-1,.,CASSLEAFTEAFF,TGTGCCAGCAGCTTAGAAGCGTTCACTGAAGCTTTCTTT
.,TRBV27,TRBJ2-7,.,CASSLGGGEQYF,TGTGCCAGCAGTTTAGGGGGCGGGGAGCAGTACTTC
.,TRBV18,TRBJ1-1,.,CASSPRMNTEAFF,TGTGCCAGCTCACCTAGGATGAACACTGAAGCTTTCTTT
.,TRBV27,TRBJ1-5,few,CASSRVGGTNQPQHF,TGTGCCAGCAGTAGGGTAGGGGGGACTAATCAGCCCCAGCATTTT
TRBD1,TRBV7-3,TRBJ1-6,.,CASSKGQNNSPLHF,TGTGCCAGCAGCAAGGGACAGAATAATTCACCCCTCCACTTT
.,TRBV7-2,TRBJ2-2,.,CASSFDRMPGELFF,TGTGCCAGCAGCTTTGACAGGATGCCCGGGGAGCTGTTTTTT
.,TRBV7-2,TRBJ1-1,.,CASSSRPRGLNTEAFF,TGTGCCAGCAGCTCAAGGCCCAGGGGTCTCAACACTGAAGCTTTCTTT
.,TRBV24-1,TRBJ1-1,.,CATSGSEGGTEAFF,TGTGCCACCAGTGGTTCTGAAGGGGGTACTGAAGCTTTCTTT
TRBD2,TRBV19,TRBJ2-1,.,CASSMGLAGGRSYNEQFF,TGTGCCAGTAGTATGGGACTAGCGGGGGGGCGGTCCTACAATGAGCAGTTCTTC
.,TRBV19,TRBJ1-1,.,CASRGHLNTEAFF,TGTGCCAGTAGGGGACATCTGAACACTGAAGCTTTCTTT
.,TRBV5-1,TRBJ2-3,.,CASSLKGTDTQYF,TGCGCCAGCAGCTTGAAGGGTACAGATACGCAGTATTTT
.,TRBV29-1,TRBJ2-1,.,CSVEDPRSSYNEQFF,TGCAGCGTTGAAGATCCGCGCTCCTCCTACAATGAGCAGTTCTTC
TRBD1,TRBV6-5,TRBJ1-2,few,CASRSQTGGGGYTF,TGTGCCAGCAGATCTCAGACAGGGGGCGGTGGCTACACCTTC
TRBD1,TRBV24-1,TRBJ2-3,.,CATSDPRLDRTQSTDTQYF,TGTGCCACCAGTGACCCGCGCCTGGACAGGACCCAAAGCACAGATACGCAGTATTTT
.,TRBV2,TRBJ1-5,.,CASGAEDNQPQHF,TGTGCCAGTGGCGCTGAGGACAATCAGCCCCAGCATTTT
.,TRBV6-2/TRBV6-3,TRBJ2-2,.,CASSHSSLITGYTGELFF,TGTGCCAGCAGTCACTCGTCCCTCATAACAGGGTACACCGGGGAGCTGTTTTTT
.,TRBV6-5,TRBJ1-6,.,CASSWGTGRPLHF,TGTGCCAGCAGTTGGGGTACAGGACGGCCCCTCCACTTT
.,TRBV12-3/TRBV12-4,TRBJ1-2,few,CASRAEGGYTF,TGTGCCAGCAGGGCCGAGGGTGGCTACACCTTC
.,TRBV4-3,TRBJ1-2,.,CASSQESPGGYTF,TGCGCCAGCAGCCAAGAATCTCCGGGAGGCTACACCTTC
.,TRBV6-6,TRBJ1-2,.,CASSHGAGFDYGYTF,TGTGCCAGCAGCCACGGGGCAGGGTTTGACTATGGCTACACCTTC
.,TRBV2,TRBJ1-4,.,CASSEIVGSEKLFF,TGTGCCAGCAGTGAAATAGTGGGAAGCGAAAAACTGTTTTTT
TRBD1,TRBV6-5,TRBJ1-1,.,CASSTTGENTEAFF,TGTGCCAGCAGTACGACAGGGGAGAACACTGAAGCTTTCTTT
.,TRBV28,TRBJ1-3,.,CASGESSGNTIYF,TGTGCCAGCGGTGAGAGCTCTGGAAACACCATATATTTT
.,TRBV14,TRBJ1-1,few,CASSPWDTEAFF,TGTGCCAGCAGCCCATGGGACACTGAAGCTTTCTTT
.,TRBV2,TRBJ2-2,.,CASSYANTGELFF,TGTGCCAGCAGTTATGCAAACACCGGGGAGCTGTTTTTT
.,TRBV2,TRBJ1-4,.,CASSVTGTNEKLFF,TGTGCCAGCAGTGTAACTGGTACTAATGAAAAACTGTTTTTT
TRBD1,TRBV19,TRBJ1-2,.,CASRERLGDRASTGYTF,TGTGCCAGTAGAGAGCGTTTGGGTGACAGGGCCTCGACTGGCTACACCTTC
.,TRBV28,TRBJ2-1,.,CASSPTNEQFF,TGTGCCAGCAGTCCGACCAATGAGCAGTTCTTC
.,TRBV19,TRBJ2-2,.,CASSSQHGGELFF,TGTGCCAGTAGTAGCCAGCATGGCGGGGAGCTGTTTTTT
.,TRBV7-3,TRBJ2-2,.,CASSRQGGTGELFF,TGTGCCAGCAGCCGTCAGGGGGGCACCGGGGAGCTGTTTTTT
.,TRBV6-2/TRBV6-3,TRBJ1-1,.,CASSWTQNTEAFF,TGTGCCAGCAGTTGGACACAGAACACTGAAGCTTTCTTT
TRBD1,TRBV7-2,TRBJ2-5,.,CASRASGQGIETQYF,TGTGCCAGCAGAGCTTCGGGACAGGGGATAGAGACCCAGTACTTC
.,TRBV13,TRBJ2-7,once,CASSYLDPGLRYEQYF,TGTGCCAGCAGCTACTTAGATCCGGGGCTCCGGTACGAGCAGTACTTC
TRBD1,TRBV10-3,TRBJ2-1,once,CAISEDRGFRNEQFF,TGTGCCATCAGTGAGGACAGGGGTTTCCGCAATGAGCAGTTCTTC
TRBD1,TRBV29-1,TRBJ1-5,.,CSVTGGGNQPQHF,TGCAGCGTAACAGGGGGCGGCAATCAGCCCCAGCATTTT
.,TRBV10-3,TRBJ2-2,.,CAIRERQATNTGELFF,TGTGCCATCAGAGAGAGACAAGCCACGAACACCGGGGAGCTGTTTTTT
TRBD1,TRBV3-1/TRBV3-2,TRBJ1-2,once,CASSQGTGELWYGYTF,TGTGCCAGCAGCCAGGGAACAGGGGAATTGTGGTATGGCTACACCTTC
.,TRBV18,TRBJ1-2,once,CASSPGLTGSYGYTF,TGTGCCAGCTCTCCAGGCCTTACAGGGTCCTATGGCTACACCTTC
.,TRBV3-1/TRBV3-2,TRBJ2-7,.,CASSQGFGTREQYF,TGTGCCAGCAGCCAAGGGTTTGGCACTCGCGAGCAGTACTTC
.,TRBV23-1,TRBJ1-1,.,CASSQDKGERPGALVLGIF,TGCGCCAGCAGTCAAGATAAGGGGGAGAGGCCAGGGGCGTTAGTCTTGGGAATTTTT